Listed below are T cell receptor beta chains from one sample, sequenced in a study of CXCR3-negative and CXCR3-positive naive CD8 T cells. One entry per CDR3 protein, without DNA, is what TCRdb gives after re-calling the 5' RACE reads. This table holds around 96,000 distinct CDR3 sequences. Specimen: naive CXCR3- CD8+ T cells from blood. These receptors all come from a human donor in good health. Some clones in this sample may be carry-over from other donors' samples. Each CDR3 is given with its conserved first and last residue.

v_gene	j_gene	CDR3aa
TRBV29-1	TRBJ2-7	CSVDIRPGEQYF
TRBV20-1	TRBJ1-1	CSATERGVRGTEAFF
TRBV28	TRBJ2-7	CASSSSGENHYEQYF
TRBV30	TRBJ2-1	CAWRMRNEQFF
TRBV29-1	TRBJ2-7	CSVGPAEYEQYF
TRBV12-3/TRBV12-4	TRBJ2-3	CASSLLASGRGDTQYF
TRBV5-5	TRBJ2-2	CASSFGPGTGELFF
TRBV12-3/TRBV12-4	TRBJ2-1	CASSLDLAGNNEQFF
TRBV7-9	TRBJ2-1	CASSLPGLAQHNEQFF
TRBV30	TRBJ2-1	CAWILAGVHNEQFF
TRBV28	TRBJ2-4	CASSPWTGSAKNIQYF
TRBV9	TRBJ2-1	CASSYSHNEQFF
TRBV20-1	TRBJ2-7	CSASGMDFYEQYF
TRBV14	TRBJ2-6	CASSPRYGANVLTF
TRBV29-1	TRBJ2-6	CSVVGDSGANVLTF
TRBV6-5	TRBJ2-7	CASSYSGDITYEQYF
TRBV20-1	TRBJ1-5	CSAPFGQPQHF
TRBV21-1	TRBJ2-5	CASSKGSVAGGQETQYF
TRBV15	TRBJ2-7	CATSSVRDGTYEQYF
TRBV29-1	TRBJ2-2	CSAWVPGTNTGELFF